These 24 T cell receptor beta chains share one sample of origin, sequenced in a study of cytomegalovirus exposure and HLA in healthy donors (dated by TCRdb to between 2016 and 2019). The library came from the immunoSEQ multiplex PCR assay. For the multiplex PCR, a mixture combining 60 forward primers for TCR Vbeta segments and 13 reverse primers for TCR Jbeta segments was used. TCRdb took over this immuneACCESS table, retaining in-frame rearrangements with V and J assigned. Such tables are incomplete; in checked studies, under half of the missing clones stem from an unresolved V gene, and the remainder is unexplained. The table for this sample records about 120,000 clones. More than 3% of the sample comes from the top ten. What was sequenced was PBMCs. The receptors originated from a man between 18 and 29 years old in good health and CMV-seronegative.

V and J are TRBV6-1 and TRBJ1-1, with D possibly matching TRBD1 (5 bases). CDR1 and CDR2 from the germline V gene are MNHNS and SASEGT. Trimming took off 6 bases at V and 4 bases at J, with 12 bases between the two ends. CDR3 length: 13 amino acids. CDR3 in amino acids: CASSSAGGTEAFF. CDR3 in DNA: TGTGCCAGCAGCTCCGCGGGGGGCACTGAAGCTTTCTTT.

The rearrangement uses TRBV7-8 and TRBJ2-1; TRBD2 agrees at 9 bases. CDR1 SGHVS and CDR2 FQNEAQ come from the germline V gene. The trim removed 0 bases at V and 7 bases at J, leaving 10 bases unmatched. This CDR3 spans 17 amino acids. The CDR3 is CASSLALKAGGGNEQFF. The CDR3 DNA follows: TGTGCCAGCAGCTTAGCGCTAAAAGCGGGAGGAGGGAATGAGCAGTTCTTC.

The chain is built from TRBV27 and TRBJ1-1; D is unclear. Germline V gene lookup returns CDR1 MNHEY and CDR2 SMNVEV (reference sequence). V lost 6 bases and J 5 bases, leaving 16 bases between the germline ends. The CDR3 covers 14 residues. The CDR3 here is CASSPQMRLTEAFF. CDR3 bases: TGTGCCAGCAGCCCCCAGATGAGGCTAACTGAAGCTTTCTTT.

The rearrangement joins TRBV12-1 to TRBJ2-7; the table assigns TRBD2, which was not confirmed against the DNA. TRBV12-1 counts as a pseudogene. The CDR3 runs to 16 residues. CDR3 DNA: TGTGCCAGCAGCCCCCCGGGACTAGGTCATCACTACGAGCAGTACTTC. Protein sequence: CASSPPGLGHHYEQYF.

The chain carries TRBV27 and TRBJ1-1; TRBD1 aligns across 10 bases. Losses at the gene ends were 6 bases for V and 5 bases for J; bases not matched to a gene: 6. The CDR3 runs 14 residues. Germline V CDR1 and CDR2: MNHEY, SMNVEV (reference sequence). The CDR3 DNA sequence: TGTGCCAGCAGCCTAGGGACAGGGGAAACTGAAGCTTTCTTT. Amino acid sequence: CASSLGTGETEAFF.

This chain uses TRBV5-6 with TRBJ2-5; the match to TRBD1 covers 7 bases. The closer fit of TRBJ2-7 to the DNA end suggests the J call may be wrong. The CDR3 is 14 residues long. The germline CDR1 and CDR2 sequences are SGHDT and YYEEEE. CDR3 DNA sequence: TGTGCCAGCAGCTTAGGACAGGACTCCTACGAGCAGTACTTC. It codes for CASSLGQDSYEQYF.

The V call is TRBV5-6, the J call TRBJ2-3; no firm D call. Germline CDR1 and CDR2: SGHDT and YYEEEE. Trimming took 1 base from V and 1 from J, leaving 10 bases between them. The CDR3 is 15 residues long. DNA for the CDR3: TGTGCCAGCAGCTTGTTCAGGCCTGGCACAGATACGCAGTATTTT. Translation: CASSLFRPGTDTQYF.

This chain connects TRBV30 to TRBJ1-1; D might be TRBD1 (6 bases). Germline V lookup: CDR1 GTSNPN, CDR2 SVGIG (reference sequence). Between the trimmed V and J ends, which lost 4 bases and 8 bases, there was a span of 11 bases. There are 11 residues in the CDR3. The CDR3: CAWISGEEAFF. The CDR3 DNA reads TGTGCCTGGATCTCAGGGGAAGAAGCTTTCTTT.

The rearrangement uses TRBV23-1 and TRBJ1-2; D is possibly TRBD1 (6 bases). TRBV23-1 is an ORF; its function is uncertain. The CDR3 has 16 residues. V lost 2 bases and J lost 5, with 18 bases in between. CDR3 DNA sequence: TGCGCCAGCAGTCAAACTTCTCAGGGGAAACGTTATGGCTACACCTTC. This codes for CASSQTSQGKRYGYTF.

The gene calls are TRBV6-5 and TRBJ2-5; D may be TRBD2 (5 bases). The last part of the DNA fits TRBJ2-7 better; the J call may be wrong. The V gene's germline CDR1 is MNHEY and CDR2 SVGAGI. The CDR3 has 12 amino acids. CDR3 loop: CASMGPGSEQYF. CDR3 sequence (DNA): TGTGCCAGCATGGGCCCGGGATCCGAGCAGTACTTC.

This rearrangement joins TRBV19 to TRBJ2-1; D remains ambiguous. Trimming pared 6 bases from V and 6 bases from J, leaving 9 bases between. This CDR3 contains 12 residues. Germline-derived CDR1 and CDR2 are LNHDA and SQIVND (reference sequence). This chain's CDR3 is CASSPSGNEQFF. Here the CDR3 DNA reads TGTGCCAGTAGCCCCTCGGGCAATGAGCAGTTCTTC. Looking up the rest from reference TRBV19 and TRBJ2-1 gives the full variable domain: DGGITQSPKYLFRKEGQNVTLSCEQNLNHDAMYWYRQDPGQGLRLIYYSQIVNDFQKGDIAEGYSVSREKKESFPLTVTSAQKNPTAFYLCASSPSGNEQFFGPGTRLTVL.

The chain uses TRBV4-2 and TRBJ1-3, with D uncertain. Trimming cost V 0 bases and J 0 bases, with 12 bases left between them. CDR3 length: 17 residues. Germline CDR1 reads LGHNA; CDR2 reads YNFKEQ. The CDR3 reads CASSQEAKTTSGNTIYF. CDR3 DNA sequence: TGTGCCAGCAGCCAAGAGGCCAAGACAACCTCTGGAAACACCATATATTTT.

The chain uses TRBV7-9 and TRBJ1-1, with D perhaps TRBD1 (5 bases). V lost 3 bases and J 9 bases, leaving 11 bases between the germline ends. The CDR3 is 12 amino acids. CDR1 SEHNR and CDR2 FQNEAQ come from the germline V gene (reference sequence). The CDR3 here is CASSFPGMKAFF. CDR3 coding DNA: TGTGCCAGCAGCTTTCCAGGGATGAAAGCTTTCTTT.

The V call is TRBV4-1, the J call TRBJ1-5; D is unclear. With 3 bases removed from V and 1 base from J, the gap between germline ends came to 13 bases. In germline, CDR1 is MGHRA, CDR2 YSYEKL. This CDR3 comprises 16 residues. The CDR3 region has the DNA TGCGCCAGCAGCCACTTAGTTGGAGGAAGCAATCAGCCCCAGCATTTT. This codes for CASSHLVGGSNQPQHF.

This rearrangement joins TRBV5-4 to TRBJ2-1, with 8 positions matching TRBD1. The CDR3 extends over 16 amino acids. Germline-derived CDR1 and CDR2 are SGHNT and YYREEE (reference sequence). The trim removed 4 bases at V and 8 bases at J, leaving 14 bases unmatched. In DNA, the CDR3 is TGTGCCAGCAGCGGCACCGGGACAGGTGAGGGCCATGAGCAGTTCTTC. Translated: CASSGTGTGEGHEQFF.

The gene calls are TRBV28 and TRBJ1-4, with 7 bases lining up with TRBD1. V lost 6 bases and J lost 0; bases outside the gene matches: 4. The germline V gene has CDR1 MDHEN and CDR2 SYDVKM. The CDR3 extends over 15 amino acids. CDR3 protein: CASSPGGSTNEKLFF. Written as DNA, the CDR3 is TGTGCCAGCAGCCCAGGGGGTTCAACTAATGAAAAACTGTTTTTT.

The chain recombines TRBV18 with TRBJ1-4, with D uncertain. Germline loops: CDR1 KGHSH, CDR2 LQKENI. V lost 5 bases and J lost 2, with 12 bases in between. CDR3 size: 15 residues. The CDR3 bases are TGTGCCAGCTCAGCCAGACAATCTACTAATGAAAAACTGTTTTTT. It specifies CASSARQSTNEKLFF.

The J gene is TRBJ2-3, the V gene TRBV2; 7 bases align to TRBD1. V dropped 6 bases and J dropped 6; count of bases not matched to a gene: 12. Germline CDR1 and CDR2: SNHLY and FYNNEI. This CDR3 has 15 amino acids. In DNA, the CDR3 is TGTGCCAGCAGAACCGACAGGGCGCGTTGGGATACGCAGTATTTT. This sequence encodes CASRTDRARWDTQYF. Based on the CDR3 plus reference TRBV2 and TRBJ2-3, the full variable domain is EPEVTQTPSHQVTQMGQEVILRCVPISNHLYFYWYRQILGQKVEFLVSFYNNEISEKSEIFDDQFSVERPDGSNFTLKIRSTKLEDSAMYFCASRTDRARWDTQYFGPGTRLTVL.

The chain couples TRBV10-3 to TRBJ2-7; 7 bases are a match to TRBD1. Germline lookup yields CDR1 ENHRY and CDR2 SYGVKD. V dropped 10 bases and J dropped 4; count of bases not matched to a gene: 4. The CDR3 has 11 residues. In nucleotides, the CDR3 is TGTGCCACAGCGACAGGGTACGAGCAGTACTTC. It encodes CATATGYEQYF.

The V gene is TRBV11-3, the J gene TRBJ2-7; D gene uncertain. Germline loops: CDR1 SGHNT, CDR2 YENEEA. V lost 4 bases and J 4 bases, leaving 8 bases between the germline ends. This CDR3 spans 12 amino acids. CDR3 DNA sequence: TGTGCCAGCAGCTCCGGTCTGTACGAGCAGTACTTC. Translating it yields CASSSGLYEQYF.

The V call is TRBV27, the J call TRBJ2-7; 7 bases are shared with TRBD1. The CDR3 extends over 16 amino acids. Germline CDR1 MNHEY, CDR2 SMNVEV (reference sequence). V trimming: 6 bases; J trimming: 1 base; junction bases outside the gene matches: 12. The CDR3 sequence: CASSRIDRAFSYEQYF. CDR3 nucleotide sequence: TGTGCCAGCAGCAGAATCGACAGGGCCTTTTCCTACGAGCAGTACTTC.

The J gene is TRBJ2-3, the V gene TRBV18; TRBD1 matches at 7 bases. This CDR3 spans 14 amino acids. The V and J ends lost 4 bases and 3 bases, in that order; junction bases with no gene match: 4. CDR1 and CDR2 from the germline V gene are KGHSH and LQKENI. This chain's CDR3 is CASSQDRETDTQYF. CDR3 nucleotide sequence: TGTGCCAGCTCACAAGACAGGGAAACAGATACGCAGTATTTT.

The chain combines TRBV30 with TRBJ2-3, with a tentative D call TRBD1 (5 bases). The CDR3 covers 13 residues. Germline-derived CDR1 and CDR2 are GTSNPN and SVGIG (reference sequence). CDR3: CAFNRIRADTQYF. CDR3 in DNA: TGTGCATTTAACAGGATTAGGGCAGATACGCAGTATTTT.

The chain links TRBV27 to TRBJ2-5; tentative D call: TRBD1 (5 bases). Trimming left V 7 bases short and J 2 bases short, with 14 bases between. The CDR3 is 14 residues long. CDR1 and CDR2 (germline): MNHEY, SMNVEV (reference sequence). The CDR3 DNA sequence: TGTGCCAGCAAGGACAATTCCGGACAAGAGACCCAGTACTTC. Translating gives CASKDNSGQETQYF.